The next 4 T cell receptor beta chains were all read from a single sample in a study of control samples from healthy donors and cancer patients. Some clones are missing from TCRdb's copy, which holds only in-frame ones; the method was immunoSEQ multiplex PCR. The sample records more than 150,000 clones, 93% being singletons. The sample taken for sequencing was blood. Receptor source: a man aged 50 to 59 in good health.

V usage is TRBV5-8 and J usage is TRBJ1-5; 10 bases are shared with TRBD1. CDR3 size: 15 residues. The germline CDR1 and CDR2 sequences are SGHTS and YDEGEE. J lost 4 bases, V lost 3 bases, and 4 bases had no gene match. CDR3 loop: CASSWRTGGNQPQHF. CDR3 coding DNA: TGTGCCAGCAGCTGGCGGACAGGGGGTAATCAGCCCCAGCATTTT.

This clone was seen a few times. This chain joins TRBV18 and TRBJ1-1; D not resolved. Trimming shortened V by 2 bases and J by 8 bases, and 9 bases separated the two germline ends. The CDR3 is made up of 12 amino acids. Looked up from germline, CDR1 is KGHSH and CDR2 is LQKENI. The CDR3 DNA reads TGTGCCAGCTCACCAGTGGCAGAAGAAGCTTTCTTT. Residues: CASSPVAEEAFF.

This clone was detected once. The genes are TRBV5-4 and TRBJ2-1; the D gene is possibly TRBD2 (5 bases). Germline CDR1 and CDR2: SGHNT and YYREEE (reference sequence). V was cut by 4 bases and J by 1 base, with 15 bases left in between. There are 16 residues in the CDR3. CDR3 loop: CASSPGQRRSYNEQFF. In DNA form, the CDR3 reads TGTGCCAGCAGCCCGGGCCAGCGGCGGTCCTACAATGAGCAGTTCTTC.

The chain links TRBV28 to TRBJ2-3; D is ambiguous. The germline V and J ends were trimmed by 1 base and 8 bases, with 13 bases remaining between them. The CDR3 totals 14 residues. Germline loops: CDR1 MDHEN, CDR2 SYDVKM. The CDR3, as DNA: TGTGCCAGCAGTTTATACGGTTATGGTAGTACGCAGTATTTT. This sequence encodes CASSLYGYGSTQYF. Full variable domain (missing parts from reference TRBV28 and TRBJ2-3): DVKVTQSSRYLVKRTGEKVFLECVQDMDHENMFWYRQDPGLGLRLIYFSYDVKMKEKGDIPEGYSVSREKKERFSLILESASTNQTSMYLCASSLYGYGSTQYFGPGTRLTVL.